Listed below are T cell receptor beta chains from one sample, sequenced in a study of control samples from healthy donors and cancer patients. TCRdb's copy holds only in-frame clones and misses some; the assay was immunoSEQ multiplex PCR. The table records 130,000 to 150,000 clones, about 91% of them present only once. The sequencing input was blood. These receptor sequences come from a man younger than 45 in good health. CDR3s include the opening cysteine and the closing phenylalanine or tryptophan. A D gene is named only where the DNA matches it firmly. Clone size, where shown, is once, few, many, or a class for clones that have expanded.

cdr3_aa cdr3_nt j_call d_call clone_size v_call
CASSTPGQGPLSSYNSPLHF TGTGCCAGCAGCACTCCGGGACAGGGGCCACTCAGCTCCTATAATTCACCCCTCCACTTT TRBJ1-6 TRBD1 - TRBV7-8
CASSQDPGSRIYGYTF TGTGCCAGCAGCCAAGATCCGGGGTCCCGGATCTATGGCTACACCTTC TRBJ1-2 - - TRBV4-2
CASSGTATNEKLFF TGTGCCAGCAGCGGGACAGCAACTAATGAAAAACTGTTTTTT TRBJ1-4 TRBD1 - TRBV2
CATSGDRGPLWWSPLHF TGTGCCACCAGCGGAGACAGGGGGCCGCTGTGGTGGTCACCCCTCCACTTT TRBJ1-6 TRBD1 - TRBV15
CASSYTGTGTGNTIYF TGTGCCAGCAGTTACACCGGGACAGGGACTGGAAACACCATATATTTT TRBJ1-3 TRBD1 many TRBV6-5
CATSRGTGKGEKLFF TGTGCCACCAGCAGAGGAACAGGGAAGGGGGAAAAACTGTTTTTT TRBJ1-4 - - TRBV15
CASSETRVAGNTIYF TGTGCCAGCTCAGAAACAAGGGTCGCTGGAAACACCATATATTTT TRBJ1-3 - - TRBV18
CASGRGSSYEQYF TGTGCCAGCGGGCGGGGCTCTTCCTACGAGCAGTACTTC TRBJ2-7 - - TRBV6-5
CASSSGTGGVGYSAKNIQYF TGTGCCAGCAGCTCCGGGACAGGGGGCGTAGGCTACTCAGCCAAAAACATTCAGTACTTC TRBJ2-4 TRBD1 - TRBV6-6
CSVVQVSGNTIYF TGCAGCGTTGTACAAGTCTCTGGAAACACCATATATTTT TRBJ1-3 - - TRBV29-1
CASSLTESYGYTF TGTGCCAGTTCCTTGACGGAGTCCTATGGCTACACCTTC TRBJ1-2 - - TRBV19
CASSTSWNEQFF TGTGCCAGTAGTACTTCCTGGAATGAGCAGTTCTTC TRBJ2-1 - once TRBV19
CASSFSNNEQFF TGCGCCAGCAGCTTCAGTAACAATGAGCAGTTCTTC TRBJ2-1 - - TRBV5-1
CASPGPSGEQYF TGTGCCAGTCCGGGGCCCAGCGGCGAGCAGTACTTC TRBJ2-7 - - TRBV7-8